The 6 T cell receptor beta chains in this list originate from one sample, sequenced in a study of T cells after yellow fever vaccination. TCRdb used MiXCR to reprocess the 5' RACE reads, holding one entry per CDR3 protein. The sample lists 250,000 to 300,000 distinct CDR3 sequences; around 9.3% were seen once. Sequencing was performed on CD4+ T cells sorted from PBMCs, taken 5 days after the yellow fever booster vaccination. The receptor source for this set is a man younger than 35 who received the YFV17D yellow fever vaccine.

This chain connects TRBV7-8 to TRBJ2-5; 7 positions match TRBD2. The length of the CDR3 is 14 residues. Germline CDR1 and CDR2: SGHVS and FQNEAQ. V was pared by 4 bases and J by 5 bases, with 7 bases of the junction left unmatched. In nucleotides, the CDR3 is TGTGCCAGCAGCTATCGGGGGGTTGGTGAGACCCAGTACTTC. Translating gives CASSYRGVGETQYF.

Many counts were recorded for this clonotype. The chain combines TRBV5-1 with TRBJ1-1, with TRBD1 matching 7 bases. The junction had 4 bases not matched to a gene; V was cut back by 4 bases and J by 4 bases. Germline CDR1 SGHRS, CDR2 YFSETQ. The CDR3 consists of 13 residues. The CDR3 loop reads CASSPGTATEAFF. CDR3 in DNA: TGCGCCAGCAGCCCAGGGACAGCCACTGAAGCTTTCTTT. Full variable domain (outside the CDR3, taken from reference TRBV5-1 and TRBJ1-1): KAGVTQTPRYLIKTRGQQVTLSCSPISGHRSVSWYQQTPGQGLQFLFEYFSETQRNKGNFPGRFSGRQFSNSRSEMNVSTLELGDSALYLCASSPGTATEAFFGQGTRLTVV.

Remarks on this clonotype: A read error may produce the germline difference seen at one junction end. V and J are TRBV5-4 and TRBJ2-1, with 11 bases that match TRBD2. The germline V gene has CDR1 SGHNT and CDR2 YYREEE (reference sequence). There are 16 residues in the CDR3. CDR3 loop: CASSTPTSGEDNAQFF. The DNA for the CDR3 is TGTGCCAGCAGCACCCCGACTAGCGGGGAAGACAATGCGCAGTTCTTC.

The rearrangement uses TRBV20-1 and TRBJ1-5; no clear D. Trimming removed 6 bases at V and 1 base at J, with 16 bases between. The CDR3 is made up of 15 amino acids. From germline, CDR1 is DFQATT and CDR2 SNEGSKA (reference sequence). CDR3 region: CSAPGRPGSNQPQHF. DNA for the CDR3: TGCAGTGCACCAGGACGCCCGGGCAGCAATCAGCCCCAGCATTTT.

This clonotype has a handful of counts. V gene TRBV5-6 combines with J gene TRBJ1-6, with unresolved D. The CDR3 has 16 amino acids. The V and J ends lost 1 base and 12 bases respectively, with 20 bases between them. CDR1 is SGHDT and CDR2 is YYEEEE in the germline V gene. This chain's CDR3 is CASSLSPTSIKRPLHF. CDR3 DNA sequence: TGTGCCAGCAGCTTGAGTCCTACTTCCATCAAAAGACCCCTCCACTTT.

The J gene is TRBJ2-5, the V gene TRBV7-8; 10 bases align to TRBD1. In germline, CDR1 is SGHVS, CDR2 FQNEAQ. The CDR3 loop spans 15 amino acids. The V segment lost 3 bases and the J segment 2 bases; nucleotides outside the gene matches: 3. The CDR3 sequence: CASSLDRGGQETQYF. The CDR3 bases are TGTGCCAGCAGCTTGGACAGGGGGGGACAAGAGACCCAGTACTTC. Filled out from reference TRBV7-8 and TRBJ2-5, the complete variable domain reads GAGVSQSPRYKVAKRGQDVALRCDPISGHVSLFWYQQALGQGPEFLTYFQNEAQLDKSGLPSDRFFAERPEGSVSTLKIQRTQQEDSAVYLCASSLDRGGQETQYFGPGTRLLVL.